This T cell receptor beta chain stems from a study of technical replicates of blood from a few donors. Germline V CDR1 and CDR2: SGHTA, FQGTGA. The CDR3 runs 14 residues. Trimming shortened V by 2 bases and J by 1 base, and 7 bases separated the two germline ends. Profiled with immunoSEQ multiplex PCR; TCRdb holds only in-frame clones, not every one. The data contain under 20,000 clones, 85% to 90% of them seen just once; the ten biggest clones take up roughly 12%. This clone was seen just once. The receptor comes from a human donor in good health. Sequencing was done on a sample of PBMCs. This chain links TRBV7-3 with TRBJ2-3, with TRBD2 as a possible D gene (5 bases). The CDR3 nucleotides are TGTGCCAGCAGCTTATTGGGAGGCACAGATACGCAGTATTTT. Its translation: CASSLLGGTDTQYF.